The 20 T cell receptor beta chains listed next were all sequenced from one sample in a study of graft-versus-host responses after intestinal transplantation. These TCRs' antigens remain unknown. Only in-frame clones appear in the TCRdb table, and some are missing; sequencing was by immunoSEQ multiplex PCR. The table records around 130,000 clones, around 94% of them present only once. Sequences were derived from unstimulated CD4+ T cells sorted from spleen or lymph node cells, sampled before intestinal transplant. The source of these receptors is a human donor who received an intestinal transplant.

The chain joins TRBV6-5 to TRBJ1-6; TRBD1 aligns across 10 bases. In germline, CDR1 is MNHEY, CDR2 SVGAGI. The CDR3 extends over 15 amino acids. Unmatched junction bases numbered 3, after V lost 6 bases and J lost 4 bases. The CDR3, as DNA: TGTGCCAGCAGGCGGGGACAGGGGTATAATTCACCCCTCCACTTT. This gives the protein CASRRGQGYNSPLHF.

Concerning this clone: The same CDR3 can be traced to other DNA sequences in this sample. CDR3 residues: CASSEAGRYGYTF. CDR3 sequence (DNA): TGTGCCAGCAGTGAAGCGGGCAGGTATGGCTACACCTTC. J is TRBJ1-2 and V is TRBV6-1; D gene ambiguous. Trimming left V 0 bases short and J 5 bases short, with 7 bases between. The CDR3 contains 13 residues. The germline V gene encodes CDR1 MNHNS and CDR2 SASEGT.

V usage is TRBV6-1 and J usage is TRBJ2-5; 7 bases are shared with TRBD1. The CDR3 length is 15 residues. CDR1 MNHNS and CDR2 SASEGT come from the germline V gene. Trimming at V came to 1 base and at J to 5 bases, leaving 7 bases not matched to a gene. The CDR3, as DNA: TGTGCCAGCAGTGAAGGTCTGACAGGGCCCGAGACCCAGTACTTC. The encoded protein is CASSEGLTGPETQYF.

A single count supports this clone. The rearrangement joins TRBV5-4 to TRBJ2-1; 10 bases map to TRBD2. After removal of 4 bases from V and 4 bases from J, the junction contained 5 bases not matched to a gene. CDR1 SGHNT and CDR2 YYREEE come from the germline V gene (reference sequence). The length of the CDR3 is 15 residues. The CDR3 sequence: CASSPGTSAYNEQFF. The CDR3 bases are TGTGCCAGCAGCCCAGGGACTAGCGCGTACAATGAGCAGTTCTTC.

The rearrangement links TRBV6-4 to TRBJ2-1, with 10 bases aligning to TRBD1. The CDR3 is 13 residues long. Germline V gives CDR1 MRHNA, CDR2 SNTAGT. CDR3 residues: CVHGDRGSNEQFF. In DNA form, the CDR3 reads TGTGTCCACGGGGACAGGGGCTCCAATGAGCAGTTCTTC.

V is TRBV4-1 and J is TRBJ2-2; no firm D call. With 6 bases removed from V and 0 bases from J, the gap between germline ends came to 29 bases. CDR1 is MGHRA, CDR2 YSYEKL, per germline. The CDR3 runs to 21 residues. The CDR3: CASRLLGVPTPESANTGELFF. As DNA, the CDR3 is TGCGCCAGCAGACTTCTTGGGGTCCCTACCCCCGAATCCGCGAACACCGGGGAGCTGTTTTTT.

The CDR3 protein is CASSKYRGAGANVLTF. Here the CDR3 DNA reads TGCGCCAGCAGTAAATACAGGGGTGCTGGGGCCAACGTCCTGACTTTC. The chain uses TRBV23-1 and TRBJ2-6, with TRBD1 matching over 7 bases. TRBV23-1 is an ORF; its function is uncertain. The CDR3 runs 16 residues. V dropped 5 bases and J dropped 2; count of bases not matched to a gene: 6.

The chain combines TRBV6-1 with TRBJ2-1; D is uncertain. The CDR3 has 13 amino acids. Germline CDR1 MNHNS, CDR2 SASEGT. The ends were cut back, 5 bases at V and 5 bases at J, with 10 bases in the middle. The CDR3: CASSQRRNNEQFF. The CDR3 bases are TGTGCCAGCAGTCAAAGGAGAAACAATGAGCAGTTCTTC.

The chain is built from TRBV6-1 and TRBJ1-1, with 8 bases fitting TRBD1. V trimming: 5 bases; J trimming: 11 bases; junction bases outside the gene matches: 7. The germline gives CDR1 MNHNS, CDR2 SASEGT. The CDR3 sequence is 12 residues long. The CDR3 spells CASSQGARYAFF. DNA for the CDR3: TGTGCCAGCAGTCAGGGGGCCAGGTATGCTTTCTTT.

The rearrangement links TRBV18 to TRBJ2-5; D gene ambiguous. V shed 3 bases and J shed 1 base, with 9 bases lying between them. The CDR3 is made up of 14 amino acids. From germline, CDR1 is KGHSH and CDR2 LQKENI. The CDR3 protein is CASSPLSSQETQYF. As DNA, the CDR3 is TGTGCCAGCTCACCGTTGTCCAGCCAAGAGACCCAGTACTTC.

The chain links TRBV10-3 to TRBJ1-2, with 9 bases fitting TRBD1. The germline V gene has CDR1 ENHRY and CDR2 SYGVKD. V dropped 6 bases and J dropped 0; count of bases not matched to a gene: 11. This CDR3 spans 17 amino acids. The CDR3 region has the DNA TGTGCCATCAGCAAAGCCGGACAGGGGTCTTCTAACTATGGCTACACCTTC. Translated: CAISKAGQGSSNYGYTF.

The chain couples TRBV10-1 to TRBJ1-3, with TRBD1 as a possible D gene (5 bases). The CDR3 runs to 16 residues. Trimming took off 4 bases at V and 4 bases at J, with 17 bases between the two ends. The germline V gene encodes CDR1 WNHNN and CDR2 SYGVQD (reference sequence). The CDR3: CASSVEEGTRGNTIYF. In DNA form, the CDR3 reads TGCGCCAGCAGTGTAGAGGAGGGGACGAGGGGAAACACCATATATTTT.

The chain carries TRBV6-4 and TRBJ1-1, with unresolved D. Germline lookup yields CDR1 MRHNA and CDR2 SNTAGT. The CDR3 has 13 amino acids. V dropped 5 bases and J dropped 1 base, with 8 bases sitting between them. In DNA, the CDR3 is TGTGCCAGCAGTAGGTGGGGGAACACTGAAGCTTTCTTT. It is translated as CASSRWGNTEAFF.

The chain couples TRBV27 to TRBJ1-2, with 7 bases fitting TRBD1. The CDR3 length is 14 residues. The V and J ends lost 3 bases and 8 bases, in that order; junction bases with no gene match: 9. Germline-derived CDR1 and CDR2 are MNHEY and SMNVEV (reference sequence). The CDR3 DNA reads as TGTGCCAGCAGTTTTTACAGGGGAGGAGAGGGCTACACCTTC. Its translation is CASSFYRGGEGYTF.

This rearrangement joins TRBV4-1 to TRBJ1-2; a weak D match, TRBD1 (5 bases). Trimming removed 4 bases from V and 7 bases from J, with 22 bases in between. CDR1 MGHRA and CDR2 YSYEKL come from the germline V gene. CDR3 length: 16 amino acids. CDR3 loop: CASSPQTSQVWSGYTF. The CDR3 coding sequence is TGCGCCAGCAGCCCCCAGACTTCACAGGTTTGGAGTGGCTACACCTTC.

The chain uses TRBV5-1 and TRBJ1-4, with D unclear. CDR1 and CDR2 from the germline V gene are SGHRS and YFSETQ. The V end was cut by 4 bases, the J end by 2 bases, with 12 bases between. The CDR3 runs 15 residues. The DNA of the CDR3 is TGCGCCAGCAGCAACCGGAGGGAGACTAATGAAAAACTGTTTTTT. Protein product: CASSNRRETNEKLFF. The complete variable domain, with remaining parts taken from reference TRBV5-1 and TRBJ1-4, reads KAGVTQTPRYLIKTRGQQVTLSCSPISGHRSVSWYQQTPGQGLQFLFEYFSETQRNKGNFPGRFSGRQFSNSRSEMNVSTLELGDSALYLCASSNRRETNEKLFFGSGTQLSVL.

This clone has only one observation. The chain combines TRBV5-1 with TRBJ2-6; D is unresolved. CDR3 length equals 15 residues. With 4 bases removed from V and 2 bases from J, the gap between germline ends came to 10 bases. Germline CDR1 SGHRS, CDR2 YFSETQ. Here the CDR3 DNA reads TGCGCCAGCAGCCCCACTCTGGCTGGGGCCAACGTCCTGACTTTC. Its protein product is CASSPTLAGANVLTF.

The rearrangement joins TRBV5-4 to TRBJ1-1; maybe TRBD1 (5 bases). In germline, CDR1 is SGHNT, CDR2 YYREEE (reference sequence). The CDR3 contains 13 residues. V was pared by 4 bases and J by 1 base, with 8 bases between. CDR3 sequence (DNA): TGTGCCAGCAGCCGAACAGGGAACACTGAAGCTTTCTTT. Amino acids: CASSRTGNTEAFF.

The gene calls are TRBV5-1 and TRBJ1-2; weak D call: TRBD1 (5 bases). The V end was cut by 4 bases, the J end by 3 bases, with 10 bases between. Per germline, CDR1 SGHRS and CDR2 YFSETQ. This CDR3 region has 13 residues. The chain's CDR3 is CASSPTAHYGYTF. For the CDR3, the DNA is TGCGCCAGCAGCCCGACAGCCCACTATGGCTACACCTTC.

The chain couples TRBV5-1 to TRBJ1-3; a possible D gene is TRBD1 (6 bases). V lost 4 bases to trimming and J lost 9 bases, with 17 bases between them. CDR3 length: 14 amino acids. Germline values: CDR1 SGHRS, CDR2 YFSETQ. This chain's CDR3 is CASSEGHLRGTIYF. The CDR3 DNA follows: TGCGCCAGCAGCGAGGGACACCTTAGAGGCACCATATATTTT.